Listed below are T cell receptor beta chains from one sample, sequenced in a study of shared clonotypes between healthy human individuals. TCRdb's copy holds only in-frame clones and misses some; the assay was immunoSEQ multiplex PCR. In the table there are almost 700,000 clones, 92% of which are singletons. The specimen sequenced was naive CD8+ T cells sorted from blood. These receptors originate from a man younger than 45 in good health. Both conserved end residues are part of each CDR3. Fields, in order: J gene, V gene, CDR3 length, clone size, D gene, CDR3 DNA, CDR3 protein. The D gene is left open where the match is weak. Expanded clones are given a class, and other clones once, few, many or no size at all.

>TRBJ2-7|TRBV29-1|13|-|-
TGCAGCGTTGAAGGGGGGTCAGTCCCCGAGCAGTACTTC
CSVEGGSVPEQYF
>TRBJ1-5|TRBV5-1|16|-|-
TGCGCCAGCAGCTTGGGTGACAGACATAGCAATCAGCCCCAGCATTTT
CASSLGDRHSNQPQHF
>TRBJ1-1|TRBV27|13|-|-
TGTGCCAGCAGTTTATTGGGGGGTCCCGAAGCTTTCTTT
CASSLLGGPEAFF
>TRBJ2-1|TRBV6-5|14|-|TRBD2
TGTGCCAGCAGTTGGACTAGCGGGAGCAATGAGCAGTTCTTC
CASSWTSGSNEQFF
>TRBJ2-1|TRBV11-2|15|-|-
TGTGCCAGCAGCTTAGATAAGAGGCCCTACAATGAGCAGTTCTTC
CASSLDKRPYNEQFF
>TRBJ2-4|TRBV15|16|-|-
TGTGCCACCAGCGTCATAAAGACTCTAGCCAAAAACATTCAGTACTTC
CATSVIKTLAKNIQYF
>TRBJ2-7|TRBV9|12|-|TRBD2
TGTGCCAGCAGCCCCGGGGAGGGGGAGCAGTACTTC
CASSPGEGEQYF
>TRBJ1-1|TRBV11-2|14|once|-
TGTGCCAGCAGCTTACTGGGGATGAACACTGAAGCTTTCTTT
CASSLLGMNTEAFF
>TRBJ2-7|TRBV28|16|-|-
TGTGCCAGCAGTTTCCAAACCCAACCCCCCAACTACGAGCAGTACTTC
CASSFQTQPPNYEQYF
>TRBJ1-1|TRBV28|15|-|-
TGTGCCAGCAGTTTATCTCAGGGAGGTTGGACTGAAGCTTTCTTT
CASSLSQGGWTEAFF
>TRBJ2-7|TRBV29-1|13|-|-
TGCAGCGTTGGGGGGGGCAACTCCTACGAGCAGTACTTC
CSVGGGNSYEQYF
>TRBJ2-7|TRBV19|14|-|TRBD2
TGTGCCAGTAGTATAGCAACTAGCGGCTACGAGCAGTACTTC
CASSIATSGYEQYF
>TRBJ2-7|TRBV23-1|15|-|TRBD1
TGCGCCAGCAGACCCACCGGGACAGACCTCTACGAGCAGTACTTC
CASRPTGTDLYEQYF
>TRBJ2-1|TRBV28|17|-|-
TGTGCCAGCAGCCTCCTTGATGTAGGCAGGGCCGACAATGAGCAGTTCTTC
CASSLLDVGRADNEQFF
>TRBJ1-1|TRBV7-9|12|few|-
TGTGCCAGCACGGCAGGGAACACTGAAGCTTTCTTT
CASTAGNTEAFF
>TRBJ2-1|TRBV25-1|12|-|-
TGTGCCAGCAGCAACGGCTGGGTCGAGCAGTTCTTC
CASSNGWVEQFF
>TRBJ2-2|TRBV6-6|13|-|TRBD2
TGTGCCACTCTAGCGGGAGGCACCGGGGAGCTGTTTTTT
CATLAGGTGELFF
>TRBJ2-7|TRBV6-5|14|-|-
TGTGCCAGCAGTTACTCGAGGGGCACCTACGAGCAGTACTTC
CASSYSRGTYEQYF
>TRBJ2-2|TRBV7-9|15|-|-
TGTGCCAGCAGCTCGGCAGGGGGAGGCACCGGGGAGCTGTTTTTT
CASSSAGGGTGELFF
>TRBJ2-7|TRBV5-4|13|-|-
TGTGCCAGCAGCTTGGGGGGCCGGGGAGAGCAGTACTTC
CASSLGGRGEQYF
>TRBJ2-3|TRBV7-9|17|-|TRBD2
TGTGCCAGCAGCTTCGTAATAGCGGGAGGTGGCACAGATACGCAGTATTTT
CASSFVIAGGGTDTQYF
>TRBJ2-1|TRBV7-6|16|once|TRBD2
TGTGCCAGCAGCTTCGGAGCGGGGGGTACCTACAATGAGCAGTTCTTC
CASSFGAGGTYNEQFF
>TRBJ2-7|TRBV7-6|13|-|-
TGTGCCAGCAGCCCCTTATTCATCCGGGAGCAGTACTTC
CASSPLFIREQYF
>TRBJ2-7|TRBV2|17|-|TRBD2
TGTGCCAGCAGTGTCTCAGCCTCTAGCGGGCAGTCGGGCGAGCAGTACTTC
CASSVSASSGQSGEQYF
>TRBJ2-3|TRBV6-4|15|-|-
TGTGCCAGCAGTGACTCCTGGGGGGGCACAGATACGCAGTATTTT
CASSDSWGGTDTQYF
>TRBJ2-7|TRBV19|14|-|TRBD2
TGTGCCAGTAGTTGGGCTAGCGGAACCTACGAGCAGTACTTC
CASSWASGTYEQYF
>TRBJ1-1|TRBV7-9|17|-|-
TGTGCCAGCAGCTTAGGGGCAGCGAGCTGGGACAACACTGAAGCTTTCTTT
CASSLGAASWDNTEAFF
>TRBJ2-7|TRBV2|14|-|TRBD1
TGTGCCAGCAGGAGGACAGGGGGGGGCTACGAGCAGTACTTC
CASRRTGGGYEQYF
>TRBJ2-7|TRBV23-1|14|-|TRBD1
TGCGCCAGCCCACAGGGACAGGGAGGCTACGAGCAGTACTTC
CASPQGQGGYEQYF
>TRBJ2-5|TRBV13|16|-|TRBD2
TGTGCCAGCAGCTCCTCGGCGGGAGGCCCACAAGAGACCCAGTACTTC
CASSSSAGGPQETQYF
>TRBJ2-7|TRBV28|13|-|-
TGTGCCAGCAGTTTCGGCCAGACGTACGAGCAGTACTTC
CASSFGQTYEQYF
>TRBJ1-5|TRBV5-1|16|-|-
TGCGCCAGCAGCTTAAGAGGGTCGGGGAACAATCAGCCCCAGCATTTT
CASSLRGSGNNQPQHF
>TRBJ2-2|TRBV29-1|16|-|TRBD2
TGCAGCGTTTCGTGGATAGCGGGTGCGAACACCGGGGAGCTGTTTTTT
CSVSWIAGANTGELFF
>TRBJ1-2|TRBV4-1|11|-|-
TGCGCCAGCAGCCAAGCGTATGGCTACACCTTC
CASSQAYGYTF
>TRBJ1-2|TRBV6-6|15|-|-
TGTGCCAGCAGTTACCTAAACCCTACTAACTATGGCTACACCTTC
CASSYLNPTNYGYTF
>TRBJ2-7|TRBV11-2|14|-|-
TGTGCCAGCAGCTCATTGACAGTGCGGTACGAGCAGTACTTC
CASSSLTVRYEQYF
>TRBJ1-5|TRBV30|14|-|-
TGTGCCTGGAGTCCGGGGGTTAGCAATCAGCCCCAGCATTTT
CAWSPGVSNQPQHF
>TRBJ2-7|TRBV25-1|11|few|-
TGTGCCAGCAGTGTACACATAGAGGTGTACTTC
CASSVHIEVYF
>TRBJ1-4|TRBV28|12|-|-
TGTGCCAGCAGTCCTTTAGATGGAAAACTGTTTTTT
CASSPLDGKLFF
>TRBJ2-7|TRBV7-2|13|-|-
TGTGCCAGCAGCTTAGGGGGACTCGTCGAGCAGTACTTC
CASSLGGLVEQYF
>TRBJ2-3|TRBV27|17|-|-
TGTGCCAGCAGACGCACGACGGGGTCCCGGGGCACAGATACGCAGTATTTT
CASRRTTGSRGTDTQYF
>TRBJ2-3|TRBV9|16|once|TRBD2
TGTGCCAGCAGCGTAGTGGCGGGAGAGAGAACAGATACGCAGTATTTT
CASSVVAGERTDTQYF
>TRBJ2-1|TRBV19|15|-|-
TGTGCCAGTAGTATACCAGCGCTGACATACAATGAGCAGTTCTTC
CASSIPALTYNEQFF
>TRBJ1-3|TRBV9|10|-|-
TGTGCCAGCAGCGGAAACACCATATATTTT
CASSGNTIYF
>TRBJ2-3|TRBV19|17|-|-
TGTGCCAGTAGTATAAGCCCCTACCACCTCGGCACAGATACGCAGTATTTT
CASSISPYHLGTDTQYF
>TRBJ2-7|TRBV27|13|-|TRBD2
TGTGCCAGCAAACTAGCGGGAGCCGGCGAGCAGTACTTC
CASKLAGAGEQYF
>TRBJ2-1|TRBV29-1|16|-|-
TGCAGCGTTGAACCATTAGAAGGAGTAGTATACAATGAGCAGTTCTTC
CSVEPLEGVVYNEQFF
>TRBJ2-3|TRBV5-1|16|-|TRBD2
TGCGCCAGCAGCTTCCGAGCGGGAGGGGACTCAGATACGCAGTATTTT
CASSFRAGGDSDTQYF
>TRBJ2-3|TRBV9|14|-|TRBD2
TGTGCCAGCAGCCCCGGACTAGTGCCCAATACGCAGTATTTT
CASSPGLVPNTQYF
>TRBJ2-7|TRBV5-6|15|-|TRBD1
TGTGCCAGCAGCTCCACCCGGACAGGGATGTACGAGCAGTACTTC
CASSSTRTGMYEQYF
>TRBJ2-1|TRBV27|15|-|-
TGTGCCAGCAGTATGGATCGCCACCAGGGCGATGAGCAGTTCTTC
CASSMDRHQGDEQFF
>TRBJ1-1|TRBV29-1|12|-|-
TGCAGCGTCGAACAGGGTTCCACTGAAGCTTTCTTT
CSVEQGSTEAFF
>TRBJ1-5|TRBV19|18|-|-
TGTGCCAGTAGTATAGATCCAGGCTACTCACTTAGCAATCAGCCCCAGCATTTT
CASSIDPGYSLSNQPQHF
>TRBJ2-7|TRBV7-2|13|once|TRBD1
TGTGCCAGCAGCCCGGGGACAGGATTCGAGCAGTACTTC
CASSPGTGFEQYF
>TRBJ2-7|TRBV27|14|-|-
TGTGCCAGCAGTCTGGACTACCTTGGGAACGAGCAGTACTTC
CASSLDYLGNEQYF